This T cell receptor (beta chain) was identified during a study of CD8+CD57+ T cells in acquired aplastic anemia (dated by TCRdb to 2016 to 2019). As for the study more broadly: DNA extracted from sorted CD4+ and CD8+ cells had a mean of roughly 3.4 ug, with a range of about 0.18 to 27.4 ug. CD8+CD57+ expansion was defined as a frequency above the mean frequency observed in healthy subjects. Broad study findings and their caveats: Although twenty-nine CD8+ CDR3 sequences were shared by patients and controls, these sequences appeared highly expressed in patients and within the immunodominant clones of patients. CD8+ Simpson's diversity did not differ significantly between patients and healthy controls (P=0.060).

This clonotype occurred a few times. The antigen it recognizes is unknown. The input lacks base qualities; no much larger clone sits a single base away. Genomic DNA was used as template for profiling of TCR beta VDJ combinations and CDR3 sequences. TCR repertoire sequencing was run on an Illumina HiSeq 2000. Per the source publication's procedure: TRBV/TRBJ rearrangement plots, CDR3 size and DJ length profiles, and Simpson's diversity index were used to assess repertoires. The most abundant DNA sequence in the deep sequencing data was defined as the immunodominant clone. CDR3 amino acid sequences were screened for sharing across subjects and compared with published repertoires and the VDJdb database. TCRdb reprocessed the public reads (quality trimming at Q25 with fastp, clone calling with MiXCR) and kept in-frame beta chains. Identical CDR3 protein sequences are pooled into one entry, listed with their most common genes and DNA. The V and J calls and clone size are TCRdb's, not the authors'. Counted in this sample were roughly 190,000 distinct CDR3 sequences; 40% to 55% of them appeared once. Around 9.7% of the sample is in the top ten clones.

The germline V gene encodes CDR1 MGHDK and CDR2 SYGVNS. Its CDR3 holds 17 amino acids, cysteine through phenylalanine. The sequence is cut down to CDR3 DNA, 51 bases in frame from base 1. Unmatched junction bases come to 6, with V trimmed by 2 bases and J by 0 bases. Flow cytometry had shown CD8+CD57+ cell expansion in the patients selected for sequencing. Every patient had a diagnosis of severe acquired aplastic anemia based on International Study of Aplastic Anemia and Agranulocytosis and Camitta criteria. Patients had received no therapy at the time of blood sampling. The study deep-sequenced TCR repertoires of sorted CD4+ and CD8+ blood T cells from severe aplastic anemia patients and healthy subjects. Patients were enrolled in the USA under clinicaltrials.gov protocols 00001620, 01623167, 00001397, 00071045, 00081523 and 00961064. Ficoll-Paque density gradient centrifugation was used to isolate peripheral blood mononuclear cells. Before DNA extraction, CD4+ and CD8+ T cells were sorted by FACS or by magnetic beads.

The sequence came from a human donor with aplastic anemia. Sequencing was done on a sample of sorted CD4+, CD8+, or CD8+CD57+ T cells (not recorded which) from PBMCs. This chain joins TRBV25-1 to TRBJ1-4; a stretch of 7 junction bases matches TRBD1. The CDR3 is CASSEIAGTATNEKLFF. The nucleotide sequence is given as TGTGCCAGCAGTGAAATCGCCGGGACAGCAACTAATGAAAAACTGTTTTTT.